This T cell receptor beta chain was identified during a study of T cell repertoires in cytomegalovirus infection. Across the study: Used in the study were CMV epitopes, some recently identified and HLA-C-restricted, others well-studied and HLA-B-restricted. CMV infection plus the matching HLA type was flagged by public TCR beta signatures. Study-level results: Frequencies of public TCR beta families were cumulated, and this identified carriers of CMV plus the relevant HLA. What dominated the ex vivo response were HLA-C-restricted CMV-specific TCR beta clonotypes.

The CDR3 extends over 15 amino acids. V lost 1 base to trimming and J lost 5 bases, with 14 bases between them. Germline CDR1 is SEHNR and CDR2 is FQNEAQ (reference sequence). Comment on this clonotype: The antigen remains unidentified.

TCRdb re-called the reads through MiXCR, storing one row per CDR3 protein. The data hold about 890,000 distinct CDR3 sequences, with roughly 31% observed a single time. The clonotype was recovered from a human donor in good health (CMV status not recorded). Some clones in this sample may be carry-over from other donors' samples. This chain joins TRBV7-9 and TRBJ2-5; D is unclear. The input for sequencing was cultured CD8+ T cells from PBMCs, taken from culture after CMV antigen stimulation. The CDR3 loop is CASSLGPMKGETQYF. The DNA for the CDR3 is TGTGCCAGCAGCTTAGGACCAATGAAAGGGGAGACCCAGTACTTC.